A single sample gave rise to the 16 T cell receptor beta chains below, sequenced in a study of cytomegalovirus exposure and HLA in healthy donors. This PCR relied on a set of 60 Vbeta primers and 13 Jbeta primers. Clones were read by immunoSEQ multiplex PCR, and TCRdb kept only the in-frame ones, dropping some. The table records almost 95,000 clones, 50% to 75% of them present only once. Input material: PBMCs. The receptors originated from a young man in good health and CMV-seronegative.

This rearrangement joins TRBV28 to TRBJ2-6; 8 nucleotides align to TRBD1. The CDR3 contains 15 residues. Germline CDR1 reads MDHEN; CDR2 reads SYDVKM. Trimming took 5 bases from V and 4 from J; bases not matched to a gene: 4. This CDR3 reads CASSRQGAGANVLTF. The CDR3 DNA sequence: TGTGCCAGCAGTCGCCAGGGGGCCGGGGCCAACGTCCTGACTTTC.

This sequence joins TRBV9 and TRBJ1-2; a possible D gene is TRBD1 (6 bases). V was clipped by 0 bases and J by 6 bases, with 9 bases between them. This CDR3 spans 13 amino acids. CDR1 is SGDLS and CDR2 is YYNGEE in the germline V gene. The CDR3 loop reads CASSVGQVDGYTF. CDR3 bases: TGTGCCAGCAGCGTAGGACAGGTCGATGGCTACACCTTC.

The rearrangement joins TRBV9 to TRBJ1-2, with 8 bases lining up with TRBD1. Trimming cost V 6 bases and J 6 bases; bases outside gene matches: 7. The CDR3 sequence is 13 residues long. Germline V gene sequence: CDR1 SGDLS, CDR2 YYNGEE. Here the CDR3 DNA reads TGTGCCAGCAACCAGGGGGCGTCTAATGGCTACACCTTC. Translated: CASNQGASNGYTF. Looking up the rest from reference TRBV9 and TRBJ1-2 gives the full variable domain: DSGVTQTPKHLITATGQRVTLRCSPRSGDLSVYWYQQSLDQGLQFLIQYYNGEERAKGNILERFSAQQFPDLHSELNLSSLELGDSALYFCASNQGASNGYTFGSGTRLTVV.

The gene calls are TRBV30 and TRBJ2-5, with 14 bases lining up with TRBD2. The DNA end is a closer match to TRBJ2-7, so the J assignment may be wrong. The CDR3 loop spans 15 amino acids. Per germline, CDR1 GTSNPN and CDR2 SVGIG (reference sequence). The CDR3 coding sequence is TGTGCCTGGAGTCAAGGGACTAGCGGGAGTTCCGAGCAGTACTTC. Translating it yields CAWSQGTSGSSEQYF.

Only a few counts were recorded for this clone. This chain joins TRBV6-6 and TRBJ1-1, with TRBD1 matching 8 bases. CDR3 length: 12 amino acids. J lost 4 bases, V lost 5 bases, and 0 bases had no gene match. The germline V gene encodes CDR1 MNHNY and CDR2 SVGAGI (reference sequence). CDR3 nucleotide sequence: TGTGCCAGCAGTACAGGGGGCACTGAAGCTTTCTTT. Protein sequence: CASSTGGTEAFF.

The CDR3 loop reads CAITPSGRGSDTQYF. The CDR3 DNA reads TGTGCCATCACCCCCAGCGGGAGGGGATCAGATACGCAGTATTTT. This chain uses TRBV10-3 with TRBJ2-3; TRBD2 aligns across 10 bases. Germline V gene lookup returns CDR1 ENHRY and CDR2 SYGVKD. Germline trimming cut 7 bases from V and 4 bases from J; bases unmatched to any gene: 8. CDR3 size: 15 residues.

Comment on this clone: Other nucleotide sequences in the sample specify the same CDR3. This chain links TRBV7-6 with TRBJ1-1; no clear D gene. The CDR3 contains 14 residues. CDR1 is SGHVS, CDR2 FNYEAQ, per germline. Trimming shortened V by 1 base and J by 5 bases, and 11 bases separated the two germline ends. The DNA for the CDR3 is TGTGCCAGCAGCTTAGGGTCAAGAGGGACTGAAGCTTTCTTT. This translates into CASSLGSRGTEAFF. The whole variable domain, filled in from reference TRBV7-6 and TRBJ1-1, reads GAGVSQSPRYKVTKRGQDVALRCDPISGHVSLYWYRQALGQGPEFLTYFNYEAQQDKSGLPNDRFSAERPEGSISTLTIQRTEQRDSAMYRCASSLGSRGTEAFFGQGTRLTVV.

This chain links TRBV28 with TRBJ1-3; D possibly corresponds to TRBD1 (6 bases). Germline values: CDR1 MDHEN, CDR2 SYDVKM. Trimming removed 6 bases from V and 9 bases from J, with 21 bases in between. The CDR3 runs to 15 residues. The CDR3 DNA follows: TGTGCCAGCAGCCCGGAACGGGCAGGGGTCGGCACCATATATTTT. Amino acid sequence: CASSPERAGVGTIYF.

The chain links TRBV20-1 to TRBJ2-7; D not certain. CDR1 and CDR2 (germline): DFQATT, SNEGSKA (reference sequence). V lost 1 base to trimming and J lost 1 base, with 2 bases between them. The CDR3 is 11 amino acids. The CDR3 DNA follows: TGCAGTGCTAGAGCGTCCTACGAGCAGTACTTC. The encoded protein is CSARASYEQYF.

This clone has only a few counts. The chain is built from TRBV28 and TRBJ1-6, with 8 bases matching TRBD1. Germline V gene lookup returns CDR1 MDHEN and CDR2 SYDVKM. V lost 5 bases and J lost 5; bases outside the gene matches: 5. This CDR3 is built from 15 residues. CDR3 region: CASSPSDRDNSPLHF. As DNA, the CDR3 is TGTGCCAGCAGTCCATCGGACAGGGATAATTCACCCCTCCACTTT.

The table lists this clone with a few counts. V usage is TRBV6-6 and J usage is TRBJ1-6; possibly TRBD1 for D (5 bases). V shed 8 bases and J shed 6 bases, with 14 bases lying between them. The germline CDR1 and CDR2 sequences are MNHNY and SVGAGI (reference sequence). The CDR3 sequence is 14 residues long. The CDR3 DNA reads TGTGCCAGCGCACAGGCCATGGGTAATTCACCCCTCCACTTT. Translating it yields CASAQAMGNSPLHF.

This clone has only a few counts. V usage is TRBV7-9 and J usage is TRBJ1-1; no definite D call. The CDR3 is 14 residues long. The V gene lost 5 bases and the J gene lost 1 base, with 11 bases spanning the gap. Germline V gene data show CDR1 as SEHNR and CDR2 as FQNEAQ (reference sequence). The CDR3 loop is CASSRLSPNTEAFF. CDR3 bases: TGTGCCAGCAGCCGACTCTCACCGAACACTGAAGCTTTCTTT.

The rearrangement uses TRBV10-1 and TRBJ2-1; TRBD2 agrees at 10 bases. J lost 2 bases, V lost 0 bases, and 4 bases had no gene match. Germline CDR1 WNHNN, CDR2 SYGVQD (reference sequence). CDR3 length: 17 amino acids. In DNA form, the CDR3 reads TGCGCCAGCAGTGAGTCGTGGACTAGCGGCCCCTACAATGAGCAGTTCTTC. Amino acids: CASSESWTSGPYNEQFF.

The sample holds a few counts of this clone. The junction and the germline gene differ at one end; a read error may be behind it. The chain recombines TRBV7-9 with TRBJ2-1; 7 bases fit TRBD2. This CDR3 is 17 amino acids long. The germline V gene encodes CDR1 SEHNR and CDR2 FQNEAQ (reference sequence). In DNA, the CDR3 is TGTTCCAGCAGCTCCGTTAGCGGGTTGAGCTCCTACAATGAGCAGTTCTTC. It encodes CSSSSVSGLSSYNEQFF.

The chain recombines TRBV23-1 with TRBJ2-5; D is possibly TRBD2 (6 bases). The tail of the sequence fits TRBJ2-7 better, so the J call may be wrong. TRBV23-1 is designated an ORF whose function remains uncertain. The CDR3 extends over 18 amino acids. DNA of the CDR3: TGCGCCAGCAGTCAATCGACGTTGGGGGGACGCAATTCCTACGAGCAGTACTTC. This codes for CASSQSTLGGRNSYEQYF.

The chain is built from TRBV12-5 and TRBJ2-5; D is unclear. The J call may be wrong; the DNA end is better matched by TRBJ2-7. The CDR3 sequence is 12 residues long. CDR1 and CDR2 from the germline V gene are LGHNT and FRNRAP. Written as DNA, the CDR3 is TGTGCTAGTTCCCGGGTTTCGTACGAGCAGTACTTC. Amino acid sequence: CASSRVSYEQYF.